This record looks at one T cell receptor beta chain sequence and its context. This clone was seen only a few times. It has no known antigen specificity. Base qualities are not at hand, and no much larger clone is one base apart. The sample comes from a study of control samples from healthy donors and cancer patients (dated by TCRdb to 2019 to 2021). Library preparation used the immunoSEQ multiplex PCR assay. TCRdb's version of the immuneACCESS table is confined to in-frame rearrangements and falls short of the full clone set. An unresolved V gene accounts for under half of the shortfall where checked; the remainder is of unknown origin. The sample data list around 20,000 clones, and approximately 80% of these were observed just once. The ten largest clones take up 25% to 35% of the sample. Its CDR3 holds 15 amino acids, cysteine through phenylalanine. The entry retains the CDR3 DNA only, 45 bases that are in frame from base 1. For this chain, trimming is 6 bases at the V end and 8 bases at the J end, and the number of junction bases without a gene match is 8. Sequences SNHLY (CDR1) and FYNNEI (CDR2) are obtained from the germline V gene.

What was sequenced was PBMCs. This sequence was found in an older man with head and neck cancer. Rearrangement joined TRBV2 to TRBJ2-1; 12 middle bases align to TRBD1. The nucleotides are TGTGCCAGCAGCCCCGGGACAGGGGGCTATGATGAGCAGTTCTTC. This translates into CASSPGTGGYDEQFF.